A selection of T cell receptor beta chains follows, all from one sample in a study of blood T cell repertoires in COVID-19. The table came from immunoSEQ multiplex PCR; TCRdb's copy has only in-frame clones and leaves some out. The table records about 100,000 clones, roughly 84% of them present only once. Sequencing used peripheral blood. All receptors derive from a man aged 25-40 years in a cohort sampled during active COVID-19. The CDR3 runs from the conserved cysteine through the conserved F or W. The order of the fields is V gene, J gene, D gene, clone size, CDR3 DNA, CDR3 protein. The D gene is left open where the match is weak. Size is omitted from some rows. Given values are once, few, many or a class for expanded clones.

TRBV28	TRBJ1-4	TRBD1	.	TGTGCCAGCAGTTTACGGGCACAGGGGCCAACTAATGAAAAACTGTTTTTT	CASSLRAQGPTNEKLFF
TRBV6-1	TRBJ1-6	.	.	TGTGCCAGCAGTGATAGACAGGAATATAATTCACCCCTCCACTTT	CASSDRQEYNSPLHF
TRBV4-2	TRBJ1-1	TRBD1	.	TGTGCCAGCAGCCACATACAGGGGAACATGAACACTGAAGCTTTCTTT	CASSHIQGNMNTEAFF
TRBV7-9	TRBJ2-5	.	.	TGTGCCAGCAGCTTCCGAGAGACCCAGTACTTC	CASSFRETQYF
TRBV11-2	TRBJ1-1	TRBD1	.	TGTGCCAGCAGCCCAAAGGACAGGTTTTTGAACACTGAAGCTTTCTTT	CASSPKDRFLNTEAFF
TRBV7-2	TRBJ1-2	.	once	TGTGCCAGCAGCTCCTCCTACTATGGCTACACCTTC	CASSSSYYGYTF
TRBV5-1	TRBJ1-2	.	few	TGCGCCAGCAGCTTGGATGTCACGAGTAACTATGGCTACACCTTC	CASSLDVTSNYGYTF
TRBV10-1	TRBJ2-3	TRBD2	.	TGCGCCAGCAGTGAAGCGCGGGGGGCAGATACGCAGTATTTT	CASSEARGADTQYF
TRBV6-5	TRBJ1-2	.	many	TGTGCCAGCAGTTCCCCGGGAATCGCCTATGGCTACACCTTC	CASSSPGIAYGYTF
TRBV6-5	TRBJ2-2	TRBD2	.	TGTGCCAGCAGTCGACTAGCGGGGGGGACCGGGGAGCTGTTTTTT	CASSRLAGGTGELFF
TRBV28	TRBJ1-2	.	.	TGTGCCAGCTCGAGACTAGCTAACTATGGCTACACCTTC	CASSRLANYGYTF
TRBV7-9	TRBJ1-1	TRBD1	.	TGTGCCAGCAGCTTAGCGAACAGGGGGAACACTGAAGCTTTCTTT	CASSLANRGNTEAFF
TRBV19	TRBJ1-1	TRBD1	.	TGTGCCAGTAGTAGCCCCGGGACAGGGCTGAACACTGAAGCTTTCTTT	CASSSPGTGLNTEAFF
TRBV9	TRBJ2-3	.	.	TGTGCCAGCAGCGCTAGGTCCTTCGTGGATACGCAGTATTTT	CASSARSFVDTQYF
TRBV7-9	TRBJ1-1	.	.	TGTGCCAGCAGCATCACCGGGGGTCTCACTGAAGCTTTCTTT	CASSITGGLTEAFF
TRBV7-9	TRBJ2-5	.	.	TGTGCCAGCAGCTTGGGACAAATGTACCAAGAGACCCAGTACTTC	CASSLGQMYQETQYF
TRBV19	TRBJ2-5	.	.	TGTGCCAGTAGTATAGGACTCCTCCAGGGGACCCAGTACTTC	CASSIGLLQGTQYF
TRBV11-1	TRBJ1-1	.	.	TGTGCCAGCAGCTTGACAGCCTTGAACACTGAAGCTTTCTTT	CASSLTALNTEAFF
TRBV2	TRBJ1-2	.	.	TGTGCCAGCAGTGAAGGGGGCCACTATGGCTACACCTTC	CASSEGGHYGYTF
TRBV3-1/TRBV3-2	TRBJ2-3	TRBD2	.	TGTGCCAGCAGCTGGAAAAGCGGGACTAGCACAGATACGCAGTATTTT	CASSWKSGTSTDTQYF
TRBV7-2	TRBJ1-6	.	.	TGTGCCAGCAGCCGGCCACGGGAGAGCTCCTATAATTCACCCCTCCACTTT	CASSRPRESSYNSPLHF
TRBV21-1	TRBJ1-2	.	.	TGTGCCAGCAGCCCTGCGACAGGGGGGATAAGGGGTGGCTACACCTTC	CASSPATGGIRGGYTF
TRBV10-3	TRBJ2-7	TRBD1	once	TGTGCCATCAGGAAGGACAGGGACGAGCAGTACTTC	CAIRKDRDEQYF
TRBV6-6	TRBJ2-7	TRBD1	.	TGTGCCAGCAGTTACTCCGGGACAGCTTCCTACGAGCAGTACTTC	CASSYSGTASYEQYF
TRBV5-4	TRBJ1-1	TRBD1	.	TGTGCCAGCAGCTCAAAGACAGGGGCCTACACTGAAGCTTTCTTT	CASSSKTGAYTEAFF
TRBV15	TRBJ1-6	TRBD1	few	TGTGCCACCAGCAGAGAGAGGGACAGTAATTCACCCCTCCACTTT	CATSRERDSNSPLHF
TRBV7-9	TRBJ1-1	.	.	TGTGCCAGCAGCCCTAGGACAGACGCAGCTTTCTTT	CASSPRTDAAFF
TRBV30	TRBJ1-1	TRBD1	.	TGTGCCTGGAAGACAGGGTATGACACTGAAGCTTTCTTT	CAWKTGYDTEAFF
TRBV30	TRBJ2-1	TRBD2	.	TGTGCCTGGAGTGTAATGGCTAGCGGGGGGGACAATGAGCAGTTCTTC	CAWSVMASGGDNEQFF
TRBV24-1	TRBJ2-7	TRBD2	.	TGTGCCACCAGTGACGCTAGCGGGGCGCTAGGGGACGAGCAGTACTTC	CATSDASGALGDEQYF
TRBV7-2	TRBJ2-3	TRBD2	.	TGTGCCAGCAGCCCGGGGGGTGGGGCTCGGAATACGCAGTATTTT	CASSPGGGARNTQYF
TRBV7-9	TRBJ2-7	.	.	TGTGCCAGCAGCTTACAGGGGTTATTAGAAGAGCAGTACTTC	CASSLQGLLEEQYF
TRBV20-1	TRBJ2-7	TRBD1	.	TGCAGTGCAGGGGGCAACTACGAGCAGTACTTC	CSAGGNYEQYF
TRBV5-1	TRBJ2-2	TRBD2	.	TGCGCCAGCAGCTTTGCGCCTAGCGGGGGGGCCTCCGGGGAGCTGTTTTTT	CASSFAPSGGASGELFF
TRBV12-3/TRBV12-4	TRBJ1-5	.	.	TGTGCCAGCAGTTTCAACAATCAGCCCCAGCATTTT	CASSFNNQPQHF
TRBV28	TRBJ2-7	TRBD1	.	TGTGCCAGCAGTCCTCCCCCGACAGGGACCTACGAGCAGTACTTC	CASSPPPTGTYEQYF
TRBV9	TRBJ1-2	.	.	TGTGCCAGCACACTTTCGAATTCGGACTATGGCTACACCTTC	CASTLSNSDYGYTF
TRBV5-1	TRBJ1-2	.	.	TGCGCCAGCAGCTTAACGACAGCTAACTATGGCTACACCTTC	CASSLTTANYGYTF
TRBV11-2	TRBJ2-7	.	.	TGTGCCAGCAGCGAAGGAGGGTACGAGCAGTACTTC	CASSEGGYEQYF